The 17 T cell receptor beta chains reported below all come from one sample, sequenced in a study of neurological immune-mediated disorders. MiXCR, applied by TCRdb to the 5' RACE reads, yields one record per CDR3 protein. This sample has 75,000 to 95,000 distinct CDR3 sequences; approximately 17% occur once, and the top ten carry roughly 15%. What was sequenced was PBMCs. Receptors were obtained from a woman in her thirties or forties in good health.

Many counts were recorded for this clonotype. The chain couples TRBV5-1 to TRBJ2-1; D is undetermined. Trimming removed 0 bases from V and 4 bases from J, with 8 bases in between. The germline V gene encodes CDR1 SGHRS and CDR2 YFSETQ. This CDR3 spans 14 amino acids. The CDR3: CASSLDSQYNEQFF. Written as DNA, the CDR3 is TGCGCCAGCAGCTTGGATAGCCAATACAATGAGCAGTTCTTC.

V usage is TRBV20-1 and J usage is TRBJ2-2; 9 nucleotides match TRBD2. The CDR3 contains 16 residues. CDR1 DFQATT and CDR2 SNEGSKA come from the germline V gene (reference sequence). V lost 0 bases to trimming and J lost 7 bases; unmatched junction nucleotides: 9. CDR3 residues: CSARDLASGDGGELFF. The CDR3 coding sequence is TGCAGTGCTAGAGATCTGGCTAGCGGGGATGGCGGGGAGCTGTTTTTT.

This clonotype has ten or more counts. The chain is built from TRBV5-6 and TRBJ1-1; no firm D call. The CDR3 runs 17 residues. The V end lost 4 bases, the J end lost 0 bases, and 19 bases lay between the germline ends. In germline, CDR1 is SGHDT, CDR2 YYEEEE. The CDR3 DNA sequence: TGTGCCAGCAGCCCGGGGAGAGCGGTGCCCATGAACACTGAAGCTTTCTTT. Residues: CASSPGRAVPMNTEAFF. The whole variable domain, remainder taken from reference TRBV5-6 and TRBJ1-1, is DAGVTQSPTHLIKTRGQQVTLRCSPKSGHDTVSWYQQALGQGPQFIFQYYEEEERQRGNFPDRFSGHQFPNYSSELNVNALLLGDSALYLCASSPGRAVPMNTEAFFGQGTRLTVV.

This clonotype was recorded at least ten times. The chain links TRBV10-3 to TRBJ2-5; tentatively, D is TRBD1 (5 bases). The CDR3 length is 13 residues. The germline V gene encodes CDR1 ENHRY and CDR2 SYGVKD. The V gene lost 8 bases and the J gene lost 4 bases, with 14 bases spanning the gap. The CDR3 DNA sequence: TGTGCCATCGGTAACCGCAGGGCAGAGACCCAGTACTTC. Its translation is CAIGNRRAETQYF.

This clonotype showed up just once. The rearrangement joins TRBV19 to TRBJ2-6; a weak D match, TRBD2 (6 bases). Germline V lookup: CDR1 LNHDA, CDR2 SQIVND (reference sequence). The ends were cut back, 3 bases at V and 0 bases at J, with 12 bases in the middle. CDR3 length: 17 residues. The CDR3 nucleotides read TGTGCCAGTAGTATGGGGGGACCGCGCTCTGGGGCCAACGTCCTGACTTTC. It yields the protein CASSMGGPRSGANVLTF.

There are many counts of this clonotype. V and J are TRBV12-3 or TRBV12-4 and TRBJ1-5; tentatively, D is TRBD1 (6 bases). The V gene lost 2 bases and the J gene lost 5 bases, with 13 bases spanning the gap. The CDR3 is made up of 15 amino acids. As DNA, the CDR3 is TGTGCCAGCAGTTTAACCGGGGGCGGTGATCAGCCCCAGCATTTT. Protein: CASSLTGGGDQPQHF.

This clonotype was seen many times. The rearrangement joins TRBV5-1 to TRBJ2-7, with D unresolved. Germline V gene data show CDR1 as SGHRS and CDR2 as YFSETQ. This CDR3 region has 12 residues. Trimming pared 4 bases from V and 3 bases from J, leaving 8 bases between. The CDR3 nucleotides read TGCGCCAGCAGCCTGAAGGGCTACGAGCAGTACTTC. Translating gives CASSLKGYEQYF. Supplemented by reference TRBV5-1 and TRBJ2-7, the full variable domain reads KAGVTQTPRYLIKTRGQQVTLSCSPISGHRSVSWYQQTPGQGLQFLFEYFSETQRNKGNFPGRFSGRQFSNSRSEMNVSTLELGDSALYLCASSLKGYEQYFGPGTRLTVT.

This clonotype was detected a few times. This chain links TRBV5-1 with TRBJ2-3; D is unresolved. This CDR3 is built from 15 residues. V lost 5 bases and J lost 0, with 13 bases in between. Per the germline V gene, CDR1 is SGHRS and CDR2 is YFSETQ. The CDR3 sequence: CASRTSPLSTDTQYF. Here the CDR3 DNA reads TGCGCCAGCAGAACTTCACCTCTTAGCACAGATACGCAGTATTTT. Complete variable domain (other parts from reference TRBV5-1 and TRBJ2-3): KAGVTQTPRYLIKTRGQQVTLSCSPISGHRSVSWYQQTPGQGLQFLFEYFSETQRNKGNFPGRFSGRQFSNSRSEMNVSTLELGDSALYLCASRTSPLSTDTQYFGPGTRLTVL.

Ten or more counts support this clonotype. The chain is built from TRBV6-2 or TRBV6-3 and TRBJ1-1, with 9 nucleotides matching TRBD1. The CDR3 sequence is 17 residues long. Per the germline V gene, CDR1 is MNHEY and CDR2 is SVGEGT. Trimming cost V 2 bases and J 0 bases; bases outside gene matches: 7. CDR3: CASSYPRDRDMNTEAFF. Here the CDR3 DNA reads TGTGCCAGCAGTTACCCTCGGGACAGGGATATGAACACTGAAGCTTTCTTT.

Turning to this clonotype: Mismatch with germline at one junction end may stem from a read error. J is TRBJ2-2 and V is TRBV4-3, with D possibly TRBD1 on 6 matching bases. Germline values: CDR1 LGHNA, CDR2 YSLEER. The CDR3 is 19 amino acids. CDR3 bases: TGCGGCAGCAGCCAAGGGGGTAGTGCGATGCGGCCGGGAACCGGGGAGCTGTTTTTT. It encodes CGSSQGGSAMRPGTGELFF.

This clonotype was seen ten or more times. The chain recombines TRBV7-2 with TRBJ1-4; no definite D call. This CDR3 is 14 amino acids long. CDR1 and CDR2 (germline): SGHTA, FQGNSA. V dropped 1 base and J dropped 10 bases, with 13 bases sitting between them. The CDR3 DNA sequence: TGTGCCAGCAGCTTAGACCAGAGTCGGGTAAAACTGTTTTTT. Translation gives CASSLDQSRVKLFF.

The chain has TRBV9 and TRBJ1-3, with D unclear. Trimming shortened V by 0 bases and J by 4 bases, and 11 bases separated the two germline ends. The CDR3 is 15 amino acids. Per the germline V gene, CDR1 is SGDLS and CDR2 is YYNGEE. CDR3 amino acids: CASSVGPGAGNTIYF. For the CDR3, the DNA is TGTGCCAGCAGCGTAGGTCCGGGAGCGGGAAACACCATATATTTT.

This chain joins TRBV30 and TRBJ2-1, with D perhaps matching TRBD1 (6 bases). The germline V gene encodes CDR1 GTSNPN and CDR2 SVGIG (reference sequence). The CDR3 is 16 residues long. V was cut by 5 bases and J by 0 bases, with 17 bases left in between. The CDR3 loop reads CAWAPLAGVSYNEQFF. The CDR3 DNA reads TGTGCCTGGGCGCCCTTGGCAGGGGTCTCCTACAATGAGCAGTTCTTC.

In its sample, this clonotype was seen a few times. The rearrangement uses TRBV7-2 and TRBJ1-5; D possibly corresponds to TRBD1 (5 bases). There are 15 residues in the CDR3. V was trimmed by 6 bases and J by 2 bases, leaving 14 bases between them. CDR1 is SGHTA, CDR2 FQGNSA, per germline. The chain's CDR3 is CASRAGTGGNQPQHF. The CDR3 region has the DNA TGTGCCAGCAGGGCAGGGACGGGGGGCAATCAGCCCCAGCATTTT.

In this sample, this clonotype turned up a few times. The rearrangement joins TRBV6-2 or TRBV6-3 to TRBJ1-2; D is undetermined. CDR3 length: 14 residues. Germline V gives CDR1 MNHEY, CDR2 SVGEGT. V shed 0 bases and J shed 7 bases, with 12 bases lying between them. CDR3 region: CASSYSGVEVGYTF. CDR3 nucleotides: TGTGCCAGCAGTTACTCTGGGGTGGAGGTTGGCTACACCTTC.

This rearrangement joins TRBV5-1 to TRBJ2-7; 9 nucleotides line up with TRBD1. The germline gives CDR1 SGHRS, CDR2 YFSETQ. V lost 3 bases, J lost 0 bases, and 1 base stayed unmatched. The CDR3 is 14 residues long. DNA of the CDR3: TGCGCCAGCAGCTGGACAGGGGACTCCTACGAGCAGTACTTC. Encoded protein: CASSWTGDSYEQYF.

Ten or more counts support this clonotype. CDR3 sequence: CSAPLSAGEPDTQYF. As DNA, the CDR3 is TGCAGTGCCCCTCTTAGCGCCGGAGAACCAGATACGCAGTATTTT. This chain joins TRBV20-1 and TRBJ2-3, with TRBD2 as a possible D gene (5 bases). This CDR3 region has 15 residues. Germline V CDR1 and CDR2: DFQATT, SNEGSKA (reference sequence). V dropped 6 bases and J dropped 4 bases, with 20 bases sitting between them.